Below, 9 T cell receptor beta chains from the same sample are listed, as sequenced in a study of CD8+ T cells in alopecia areata. After isolation, RNA underwent reverse transcription to generate cDNA as the sequencing template. The protocol was immunoSEQ multiplex PCR, while the TCRdb copy is restricted to in-frame clones and leaves out a portion. The sample includes roughly 200,000 clones, 45% to 70% of them seen just once. The specimen was CD8+ T cells sorted from blood. The receptors stem from a human donor in good health.

The chain employs TRBV7-8 and TRBJ1-5; D is unresolved. Trimming stripped 4 bases from V and 1 base from J, with 5 bases between. Germline V gene data show CDR1 as SGHVS and CDR2 as FQNEAQ. This CDR3 comprises 13 residues. Here the CDR3 reads CASSWNSNQPQHF. The CDR3 DNA reads TGTGCCAGCAGCTGGAACAGCAATCAGCCCCAGCATTTT.

The rearrangement uses TRBV29-1 and TRBJ2-7, with a possible D match to TRBD1 (6 bases). Germline V CDR1 and CDR2: SQVTM, ANQGSEA. CDR3 size: 16 residues. V gave up 4 bases and J gave up 2 bases, with 21 bases separating them. CDR3 nucleotides: TGCAGCGTTGTGGGCCTGATTGACAGGCTGCCCTACGAGCAGTACTTC. Translation: CSVVGLIDRLPYEQYF.

This sequence joins TRBV29-1 and TRBJ2-3; 7 nucleotides line up with TRBD2. Germline V gene data show CDR1 as SQVTM and CDR2 as ANQGSEA. There are 13 residues in the CDR3. V lost 5 bases, J lost 6 bases, and 8 bases stayed unmatched. The CDR3 sequence: CSVPSGSGDTQYF. The CDR3, as DNA: TGCAGCGTTCCTAGCGGAAGTGGGGATACGCAGTATTTT.

This clone was observed a handful of times. The rearrangement joins TRBV25-1 to TRBJ2-4; tentative D call: TRBD1 (5 bases). CDR1 and CDR2 (germline): MGHDK, SYGVNS. The CDR3 has 10 residues. The CDR3 nucleotides read TGTGCAGTCAGGGAATACATTCAGTACTTC. Encoded protein: CAVREYIQYF.

This clone was seen many times. The chain uses TRBV6-4 and TRBJ2-1, with D possibly being TRBD1 (6 bases). Looked up from germline, CDR1 is MRHNA and CDR2 is SNTAGT. The V end lost 3 bases, the J end lost 8 bases, and 14 bases lay between the germline ends. This CDR3 comprises 14 residues. CDR3 region: CASSEQQGVDEQFF. CDR3 sequence (DNA): TGTGCCAGCAGTGAGCAACAGGGAGTCGATGAGCAGTTCTTC.

CDR3 nucleotide sequence: TGCAGCGTCTCAGACACAATGAACACTGAAGCTTTCTTT. It translates to CSVSDTMNTEAFF. The gene calls are TRBV29-1 and TRBJ1-1, with no clear D. The CDR3 sequence is 13 residues long. The ends were cut back, 6 bases at V and 0 bases at J, with 11 bases in the middle. Germline loops: CDR1 SQVTM, CDR2 ANQGSEA.

The rearrangement links TRBV29-1 to TRBJ2-7; 12 nucleotides agree with TRBD2. Trimming took 4 bases from V and 5 from J; bases not matched to a gene: 6. The CDR3 sequence is 14 residues long. CDR1 SQVTM and CDR2 ANQGSEA come from the germline V gene. The CDR3 reads CSVASGGAVHEQYF. The CDR3 bases are TGCAGCGTTGCTAGCGGGGGGGCCGTCCACGAGCAGTACTTC.

V is TRBV6-5 and J is TRBJ2-7, with D maybe TRBD2 (6 bases). The CDR3 length is 13 residues. Trimming removed 0 bases from V and 4 bases from J, with 7 bases in between. Looked up from germline, CDR1 is MNHEY and CDR2 is SVGAGI. The CDR3 loop reads CASSYSAGYEQYF. CDR3 nucleotide sequence: TGTGCCAGCAGTTACTCTGCGGGATACGAGCAGTACTTC.

Only a few counts were recorded for this clone. The rearrangement joins TRBV29-1 to TRBJ2-7; D may match TRBD1 or TRBD2 (6 bases each). This CDR3 is built from 12 residues. V dropped 0 bases and J dropped 5 bases, with 8 bases sitting between them. From germline, CDR1 is SQVTM and CDR2 ANQGSEA. The CDR3 here is CSVEEGGHEQYF. For the CDR3, the DNA is TGCAGCGTTGAAGAGGGGGGCCACGAGCAGTACTTC.